What follows are 32 T cell receptor beta chains derived from one specimen sequenced in a study of blood T cell repertoires in COVID-19. This table comes from immunoSEQ multiplex PCR, and its TCRdb copy is limited to in-frame clones, with some not included. The sample holds over 300,000 clones, about 86% seen once. Sequenced: peripheral blood. The source of these receptors is a woman between 50 and 59 years old with acute or convalescent COVID-19.

The chain's CDR3 is CASTLTVAGANVLTF. The CDR3 DNA reads as TGTGCCAGCACTCTAACGGTGGCTGGGGCCAACGTCCTGACTTTC. This sequence joins TRBV27 and TRBJ2-6; D uncertain. Trimming removed 7 bases from V and 2 bases from J, with 12 bases in between. Germline loops: CDR1 MNHEY, CDR2 SMNVEV (reference sequence). This CDR3 has 15 residues.

The V and J genes are TRBV12-3 or TRBV12-4 and TRBJ1-2, with 8 positions matching TRBD1. The CDR3 length is 13 residues. V gave up 5 bases and J gave up 8 bases; unmatched junction bases: 7. The CDR3 bases are TGTGCCAGCAGTGGAGGACAGGGCGGAGGCTACACCTTC. Its translation: CASSGGQGGGYTF.

The J gene is TRBJ2-3, the V gene TRBV9, with TRBD1 matching over 9 bases. This CDR3 is built from 14 residues. Germline V gene sequence: CDR1 SGDLS, CDR2 YYNGEE. The junction had 3 bases not matched to a gene; V was cut back by 3 bases and J by 4 bases. CDR3 DNA sequence: TGTGCCAGCAGCGACAGGGGGCGGTCAGATACGCAGTATTTT. Translated: CASSDRGRSDTQYF.

This clone was seen just once. The genes are TRBV2 and TRBJ2-1; D perhaps matches TRBD2 (5 bases). The CDR3 covers 13 residues. V was pared by 6 bases and J by 3 bases, with 9 bases between. From germline, CDR1 is SNHLY and CDR2 FYNNEI. DNA for the CDR3: TGTGCCAGCAGGCCCGGGGTCTACAATGAGCAGTTCTTC. Protein product: CASRPGVYNEQFF.

The CDR3 loop is CASSIQSMNTEAFF. Here the CDR3 DNA reads TGTGCCAGCAGTATACAAAGTATGAACACTGAAGCTTTCTTT. The chain has TRBV2 and TRBJ1-1; D gene uncertain. Trimming removed 5 bases at V and 0 bases at J, with 10 bases between. Germline V CDR1 and CDR2: SNHLY, FYNNEI. CDR3 length: 14 amino acids.

V and J are TRBV3-1 (or the pseudogene TRBV3-2) and TRBJ1-1; TRBD1 is a possible D gene (6 bases). Germline CDR1 and CDR2: LGHDT and YNNKEL (reference sequence). This CDR3 spans 12 amino acids. Trimming shortened V by 3 bases and J by 11 bases, and 13 bases separated the two germline ends. As DNA, the CDR3 is TGTGCCAGCAGCCATGGGGGCTCAGGGGCTTTCTTT. It yields the protein CASSHGGSGAFF.

The J gene is TRBJ1-2, the V gene TRBV29-1; 8 bases fit TRBD1. Per germline, CDR1 SQVTM and CDR2 ANQGSEA. J lost 5 bases, V lost 5 bases, and 4 bases had no gene match. The CDR3 has 12 amino acids. CDR3 loop: CSVQTGEYGYTF. Written as DNA, the CDR3 is TGCAGCGTTCAGACAGGGGAGTATGGCTACACCTTC. The entire variable domain, with the rest obtained from reference TRBV29-1 and TRBJ1-2, is as follows: SAVISQKPSRDICQRGTSLTIQCQVDSQVTMMFWYRQQPGQSLTLIATANQGSEATYESGFVIDKFPISRPNLTFSTLTVSNMSPEDSSIYLCSVQTGEYGYTFGSGTRLTVV.

The rearrangement joins TRBV5-6 to TRBJ2-1; D is possibly TRBD1 (5 bases). V shed 5 bases and J shed 3 bases, with 6 bases lying between them. Germline CDR1 is SGHDT and CDR2 is YYEEEE. The CDR3 is 12 residues long. In DNA form, the CDR3 reads TGTGCCAGCAGGCAGGGCTACAATGAGCAGTTCTTC. Amino acids: CASRQGYNEQFF.

The chain employs TRBV19 and TRBJ2-7; 8 bases map to TRBD2. Losses at the gene ends were 6 bases for V and 3 bases for J; bases not matched to a gene: 4. Germline V gene sequence: CDR1 LNHDA, CDR2 SQIVND (reference sequence). This CDR3 is 13 amino acids long. The CDR3 reads CASSSGGDYEQYF. Here the CDR3 DNA reads TGTGCCAGTAGCTCGGGAGGGGACTACGAGCAGTACTTC.

The rearrangement links TRBV27 to TRBJ2-3; 8 bases fit TRBD2. CDR3 size: 16 residues. From germline, CDR1 is MNHEY and CDR2 SMNVEV (reference sequence). Trimming took 0 bases from V and 4 from J; bases not matched to a gene: 6. This chain's CDR3 is CASSLSSGGRPDTQYF. The CDR3 bases are TGTGCCAGCAGTTTATCGAGCGGGGGAAGGCCAGATACGCAGTATTTT.

The chain carries TRBV19 and TRBJ1-6; D call uncertain. CDR3 length: 13 amino acids. Trimming took off 6 bases at V and 13 bases at J, with 16 bases between the two ends. The V gene's germline CDR1 is LNHDA and CDR2 SQIVND (reference sequence). The CDR3 bases are TGTGCCAGTAGGCCCTGGGAGGGTTCTCCCCTCCACTTT. Its translation is CASRPWEGSPLHF.

CDR3 sequence (DNA): TGTGCCAGCAGTGGCTCCCGTGACACCTACGAGCAGTACGTC. This codes for CASSGSRDTYEQYV. This sequence joins TRBV6-4 and TRBJ2-7; no firm D call. Germline values: CDR1 MRHNA, CDR2 SNTAGT. The CDR3 contains 14 residues. V was pared by 4 bases and J by 2 bases, with 12 bases between.

This sequence joins TRBV18 and TRBJ1-4, with D possibly being TRBD1 (5 bases). Trimming took 0 bases from V and 5 from J, leaving 16 bases between them. This CDR3 is built from 17 residues. Germline CDR1 and CDR2: KGHSH and LQKENI. CDR3 sequence (DNA): TGTGCCAGCTCACCACCCACGGGGGGAAGAGAAAATGAAAAACTGTTTTTT. Translation gives CASSPPTGGRENEKLFF.

The chain recombines TRBV30 with TRBJ1-4; 9 bases map to TRBD1. The CDR3 sequence is 14 residues long. V lost 2 bases, J lost 10 bases, and 8 bases stayed unmatched. Germline-derived CDR1 and CDR2 are GTSNPN and SVGIG (reference sequence). CDR3: CAWSPGQGFGKLFF. DNA of the CDR3: TGTGCCTGGAGTCCGGGACAGGGCTTTGGAAAACTGTTTTTT.

The chain employs TRBV27 and TRBJ2-7, with D perhaps TRBD2 (5 bases). This CDR3 spans 16 amino acids. The V end lost 2 bases, the J end lost 2 bases, and 16 bases lay between the germline ends. The germline gives CDR1 MNHEY, CDR2 SMNVEV (reference sequence). This chain's CDR3 is CASSLKGGTFTYEQYF. The CDR3 coding sequence is TGTGCCAGCAGTTTAAAAGGAGGAACGTTCACCTACGAGCAGTACTTC.

The rearrangement joins TRBV21-1 to TRBJ2-3; whether TRBD1, the table's D call, matches the DNA was not checked. TRBV21-1 is reported as a pseudogene. The CDR3 extends over 14 amino acids. CDR3 in DNA: TGTGCCAGCAGCAAAGGATTCAGGGGGGATACGCAGTATTTT. Its protein product is CASSKGFRGDTQYF.

V and J are TRBV12-5 and TRBJ1-5, with 8 bases identical to TRBD1. Trimming took 3 bases from V and 5 from J; bases not matched to a gene: 15. The CDR3 loop spans 18 amino acids. Per germline, CDR1 LGHNT and CDR2 FRNRAP. For the CDR3, the DNA is TGTGCTAGTGGTTTCCAGCCCCCGGACAGGGTCAACGATCAGCCCCAGCATTTT. Its protein is CASGFQPPDRVNDQPQHF.

This clone came up once. CDR3 DNA: TGTGCCAGACCGGGACAACTTTCTTTCGAACTCGACAATGAGCAGTTCTTC. This codes for CARPGQLSFELDNEQFF. V usage is TRBV6-4 and J usage is TRBJ2-1; tentative D call: TRBD1 (6 bases). This CDR3 contains 17 residues. The germline V gene encodes CDR1 MRHNA and CDR2 SNTAGT. Trimming took off 9 bases at V and 5 bases at J, with 26 bases between the two ends.

This clone was seen many times. The genes are TRBV5-1 and TRBJ1-4; the match to TRBD1 covers 9 bases. Germline V gene data show CDR1 as SGHRS and CDR2 as YFSETQ. This CDR3 has 14 residues. The junction had 3 bases not matched to a gene; V was cut back by 4 bases and J by 5 bases. The CDR3 bases are TGCGCCAGCAGCAGCGACAGGGGGAATGAAAAACTGTTTTTT. As protein: CASSSDRGNEKLFF. Complete variable domain (other parts from reference TRBV5-1 and TRBJ1-4): KAGVTQTPRYLIKTRGQQVTLSCSPISGHRSVSWYQQTPGQGLQFLFEYFSETQRNKGNFPGRFSGRQFSNSRSEMNVSTLELGDSALYLCASSSDRGNEKLFFGSGTQLSVL.

This clone has ten or more counts. V usage is TRBV10-3 and J usage is TRBJ1-2; possible D gene TRBD1, 6 bases. Germline V gene sequence: CDR1 ENHRY, CDR2 SYGVKD. Trimming took 3 bases from V and 4 from J, leaving 9 bases between them. The CDR3 contains 13 residues. The CDR3 spells CAISDRTVYGYTF. Written as DNA, the CDR3 is TGTGCCATCAGTGATAGGACAGTCTATGGCTACACCTTC.

The chain uses TRBV2 and TRBJ1-5; TRBD1 is a possible D gene (5 bases). This CDR3 comprises 14 residues. V lost 3 bases and J 6 bases, leaving 12 bases between the germline ends. Germline V gene data show CDR1 as SNHLY and CDR2 as FYNNEI. CDR3 bases: TGTGCCAGCAGTGAGCAGGGAGGGGTTCAGCCCCAGCATTTT. Its translation: CASSEQGGVQPQHF.

This chain links TRBV6-5 with TRBJ1-2, with 7 positions matching TRBD1. Germline assignment: CDR1 MNHEY and CDR2 SVGAGI. The J segment lost 6 bases and the V segment lost 5 bases, leaving 9 bases of the junction unmatched. The CDR3 runs to 14 residues. CDR3 sequence (DNA): TGTGCCAGCAGTCCGACAGGGATGAACGATGGCTACACCTTC. This sequence encodes CASSPTGMNDGYTF.

The rearrangement links TRBV12-3 or TRBV12-4 to TRBJ1-1; 8 bases are a match to TRBD1. With 7 bases clipped from V and 4 bases from J, the junction kept 2 bases outside the gene matches. The CDR3 is made up of 12 amino acids. This chain's CDR3 is CASTGQGTEAFF. CDR3 in DNA: TGTGCCAGCACCGGACAGGGCACTGAAGCTTTCTTT.

This clone was picked up one time. This chain joins TRBV6-1 and TRBJ1-2, with D perhaps matching TRBD1 (6 bases). Trimming stripped 0 bases from V and 4 bases from J, with 12 bases between. The CDR3 length is 15 residues. Germline CDR1 reads MNHNS; CDR2 reads SASEGT. The CDR3: CASSEAQVGAYGYTF. CDR3 sequence (DNA): TGTGCCAGCAGTGAAGCGCAAGTGGGGGCCTATGGCTACACCTTC.

V and J are TRBV7-9 and TRBJ2-4; the match to TRBD1 covers 9 bases. V was pared by 4 bases and J by 5 bases, with 6 bases of the junction left unmatched. CDR1 and CDR2 from the germline V gene are SEHNR and FQNEAQ (reference sequence). This CDR3 has 15 amino acids. CDR3 sequence: CASSSGQGGQNIQYF. Written as DNA, the CDR3 is TGTGCCAGCAGCTCGGGACAGGGAGGACAAAACATTCAGTACTTC. Full variable domain (rest looked up from reference TRBV7-9 and TRBJ2-4): DTGVSQNPRHKITKRGQNVTFRCDPISEHNRLYWYRQTLGQGPEFLTYFQNEAQLEKSRLLSDRFSAERPKGSFSTLEIQRTEQGDSAMYLCASSSGQGGQNIQYFGAGTRLSVL.

The chain recombines TRBV2 with TRBJ1-2; 10 positions agree with TRBD1. Germline CDR1 and CDR2: SNHLY and FYNNEI. V dropped 9 bases and J dropped 6; count of bases not matched to a gene: 7. The CDR3 consists of 13 residues. The CDR3, as DNA: TGTGCCAGTGAGGGACAGGGGCTAAATGGCTACACCTTC. Translating gives CASEGQGLNGYTF.

V usage is TRBV2 and J usage is TRBJ1-4; 7 bases agree with TRBD1. The length of the CDR3 is 15 residues. Germline V lookup: CDR1 SNHLY, CDR2 FYNNEI. Trimming took 7 bases from V and 0 from J; bases not matched to a gene: 5. In DNA form, the CDR3 reads TGTGCCAGCACCGGACAGGCTGCAACTAATGAAAAACTGTTTTTT. Translating gives CASTGQAATNEKLFF.

This rearrangement joins TRBV6-5 to TRBJ1-2, with D unresolved. The CDR3 loop spans 13 amino acids. Deletions cut 4 bases from V and 6 bases from J, with 12 bases between. Germline values: CDR1 MNHEY, CDR2 SVGAGI. The CDR3 coding sequence is TGTGCCAGCAGTTTGGGGAGGGCTGATGGCTACACCTTC. Protein product: CASSLGRADGYTF.

The gene calls are TRBV30 and TRBJ1-2; D is uncertain. V lost 2 bases and J 4 bases, leaving 11 bases between the germline ends. The germline CDR1 and CDR2 sequences are GTSNPN and SVGIG (reference sequence). The CDR3 extends over 13 amino acids. The CDR3 nucleotides read TGTGCCTGGAGTATCGGTCCTCCCTATGGCTACACCTTC. As protein: CAWSIGPPYGYTF.

This chain joins TRBV5-1 and TRBJ1-4; 7 positions match TRBD1. This CDR3 comprises 15 residues. CDR1 is SGHRS, CDR2 YFSETQ, per germline. V gave up 3 bases and J gave up 14 bases; unmatched junction bases: 16. CDR3 nucleotides: TGCGCCAGCAGCTCTGCGAGGACAGGCAGCAACACGCTGTTTTTT. Residues: CASSSARTGSNTLFF.

This chain connects TRBV24-1 to TRBJ1-1, with D perhaps TRBD1 (5 bases). The V end lost 7 bases, the J end lost 8 bases, and 13 bases lay between the germline ends. The germline CDR1 and CDR2 sequences are KGHDR and SFDVKD. This CDR3 spans 12 amino acids. CDR3 in amino acids: CATRAGGSEAFF. CDR3 bases: TGTGCCACCAGGGCGGGGGGTTCCGAAGCTTTCTTT.

The gene calls are TRBV19 and TRBJ2-4, with TRBD2 identical over 7 bases. The V and J ends lost 5 bases and 3 bases, in that order; junction bases with no gene match: 10. There are 16 residues in the CDR3. The germline gives CDR1 LNHDA, CDR2 SQIVND (reference sequence). The CDR3, as DNA: TGTGCCAGTAGTCTAAAGGGAGGCGGGGGCAAAAACATTCAGTACTTC. Translated: CASSLKGGGGKNIQYF.